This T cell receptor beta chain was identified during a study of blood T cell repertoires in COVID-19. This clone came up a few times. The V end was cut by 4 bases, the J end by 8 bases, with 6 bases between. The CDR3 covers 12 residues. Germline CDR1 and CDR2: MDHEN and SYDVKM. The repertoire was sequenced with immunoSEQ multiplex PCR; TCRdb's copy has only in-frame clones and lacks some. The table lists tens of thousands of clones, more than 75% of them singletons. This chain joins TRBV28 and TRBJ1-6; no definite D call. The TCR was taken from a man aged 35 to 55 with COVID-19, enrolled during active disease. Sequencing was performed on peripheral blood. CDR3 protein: CASSSADSPLHF. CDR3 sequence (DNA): TGTGCCAGCAGTTCTGCGGATTCACCCCTCCACTTT.